This TCR beta chain appears in the sequencing data of a study of blood T cell repertoires in COVID-19. Whole-study context: Acute and convalescent COVID-19 samples came from the United States, Italy and Spain.

Seattle patient enrollment occurred during active infection, with longitudinal follow-up thereafter. The CDR3 has 17 residues. The V gene's germline CDR1 is MDHEN and CDR2 SYDVKM. The ends lost 6 bases at V and 4 bases at J; junction bases unmatched: 9. Method: immunoSEQ multiplex PCR; TCRdb's copy keeps in-frame clones and lacks some. This table holds around 290,000 clones, roughly 90% found once. Sequencing used peripheral blood. The chain links TRBV28 to TRBJ2-3; 14 nucleotides align to TRBD2. The TCR sequence derives from a woman in her sixties or seventies with COVID-19, enrolled during active disease. CDR3 coding DNA: TGTGCCAGCAGCCCCGAACAGGGACTAGCGGGGGCAGATACGCAGTATTTT. This sequence encodes CASSPEQGLAGADTQYF.